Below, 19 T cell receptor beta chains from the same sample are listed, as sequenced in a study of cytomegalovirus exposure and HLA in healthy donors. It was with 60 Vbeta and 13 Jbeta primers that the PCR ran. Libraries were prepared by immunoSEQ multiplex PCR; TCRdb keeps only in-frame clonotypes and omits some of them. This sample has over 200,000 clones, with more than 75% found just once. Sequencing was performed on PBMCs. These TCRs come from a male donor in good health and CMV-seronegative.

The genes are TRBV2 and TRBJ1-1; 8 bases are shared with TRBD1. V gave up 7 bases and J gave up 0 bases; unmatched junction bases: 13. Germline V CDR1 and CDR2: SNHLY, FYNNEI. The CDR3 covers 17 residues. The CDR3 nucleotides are TGTGCCAGCATGCCCCGGACAGGGACTACTATGAACACTGAAGCTTTCTTT. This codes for CASMPRTGTTMNTEAFF.

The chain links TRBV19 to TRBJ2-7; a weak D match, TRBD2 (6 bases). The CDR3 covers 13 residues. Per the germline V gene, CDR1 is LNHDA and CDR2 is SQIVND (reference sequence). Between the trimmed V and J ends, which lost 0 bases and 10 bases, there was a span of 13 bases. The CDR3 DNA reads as TGTGCCAGTAGTATAGAGCCTAGCGAGAAACAGTACTTC. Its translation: CASSIEPSEKQYF.

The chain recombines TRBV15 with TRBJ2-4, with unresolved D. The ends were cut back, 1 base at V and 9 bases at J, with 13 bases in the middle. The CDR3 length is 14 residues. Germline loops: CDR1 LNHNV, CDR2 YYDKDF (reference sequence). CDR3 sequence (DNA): TGTGCCACCAGCAGAGTCTCTGGGCCAGGCATTCAGTACTTC. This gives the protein CATSRVSGPGIQYF.

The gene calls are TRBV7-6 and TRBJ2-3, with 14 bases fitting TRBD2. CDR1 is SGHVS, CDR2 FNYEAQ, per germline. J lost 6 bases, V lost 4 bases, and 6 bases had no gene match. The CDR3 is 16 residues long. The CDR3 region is CASSSGLAGASDTQYF. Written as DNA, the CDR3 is TGTGCCAGCAGCTCGGGACTAGCGGGAGCGAGTGATACGCAGTATTTT.

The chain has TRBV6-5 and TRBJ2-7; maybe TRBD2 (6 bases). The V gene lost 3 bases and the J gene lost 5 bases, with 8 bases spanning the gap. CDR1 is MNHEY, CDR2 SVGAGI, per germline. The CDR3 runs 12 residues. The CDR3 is CASSYGGNEQYF. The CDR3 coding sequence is TGTGCCAGCAGTTATGGAGGGAACGAGCAGTACTTC.

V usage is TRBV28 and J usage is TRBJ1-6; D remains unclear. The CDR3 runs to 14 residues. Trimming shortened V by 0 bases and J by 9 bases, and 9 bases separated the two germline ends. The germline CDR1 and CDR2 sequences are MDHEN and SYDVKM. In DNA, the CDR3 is TGTGCCAGCAGTTTATGGGAGGGATCTTCACCCCTCCACTTT. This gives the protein CASSLWEGSSPLHF. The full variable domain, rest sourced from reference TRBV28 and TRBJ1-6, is DVKVTQSSRYLVKRTGEKVFLECVQDMDHENMFWYRQDPGLGLRLIYFSYDVKMKEKGDIPEGYSVSREKKERFSLILESASTNQTSMYLCASSLWEGSSPLHFGNGTRLTVT.

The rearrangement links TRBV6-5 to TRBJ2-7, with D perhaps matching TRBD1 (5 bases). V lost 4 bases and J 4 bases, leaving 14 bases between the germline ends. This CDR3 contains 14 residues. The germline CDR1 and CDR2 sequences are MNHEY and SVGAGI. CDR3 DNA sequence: TGTGCCAGCAGTTGGGCCTGGGGCGTATACGAGCAGTACTTC. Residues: CASSWAWGVYEQYF.

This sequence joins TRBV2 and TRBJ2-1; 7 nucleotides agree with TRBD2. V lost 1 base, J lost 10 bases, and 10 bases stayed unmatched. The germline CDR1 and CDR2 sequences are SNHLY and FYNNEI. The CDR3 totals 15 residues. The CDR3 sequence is CASSEGTSGAREQFF. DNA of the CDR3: TGTGCCAGCAGTGAAGGGACTAGTGGTGCACGGGAGCAGTTCTTC.

CDR3 sequence reads: CASSPRQVMNTEAFF. The CDR3, as DNA: TGCGCCAGCAGCCCCCGACAGGTCATGAACACTGAAGCTTTCTTT. This chain joins TRBV5-1 and TRBJ1-1; perhaps TRBD1 as D (6 bases). The CDR3 is made up of 15 amino acids. The germline V gene encodes CDR1 SGHRS and CDR2 YFSETQ. V lost 4 bases to trimming and J lost 0 bases, with 13 bases between them.

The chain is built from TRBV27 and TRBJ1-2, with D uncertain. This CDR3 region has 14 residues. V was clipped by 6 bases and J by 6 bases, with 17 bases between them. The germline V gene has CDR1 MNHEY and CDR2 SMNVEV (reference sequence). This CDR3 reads CASSPDYWRDGYTF. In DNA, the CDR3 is TGTGCCAGCAGCCCGGACTATTGGAGAGATGGCTACACCTTC.

CDR3: CASSLAGAPQYGYTF. The CDR3 coding sequence is TGCGCCAGCAGCTTGGCAGGGGCTCCCCAATATGGCTACACCTTC. V usage is TRBV5-1 and J usage is TRBJ1-2; D may be TRBD1 (6 bases). The CDR3 contains 15 residues. V was clipped by 0 bases and J by 5 bases, with 14 bases between them. Per germline, CDR1 SGHRS and CDR2 YFSETQ.

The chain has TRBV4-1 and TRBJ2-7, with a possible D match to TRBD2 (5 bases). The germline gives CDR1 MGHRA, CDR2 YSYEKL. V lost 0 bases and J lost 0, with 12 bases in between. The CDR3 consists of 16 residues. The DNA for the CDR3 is TGCGCCAGCAGCCAAGATTTACTAGATTACTCCTACGAGCAGTACTTC. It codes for CASSQDLLDYSYEQYF.

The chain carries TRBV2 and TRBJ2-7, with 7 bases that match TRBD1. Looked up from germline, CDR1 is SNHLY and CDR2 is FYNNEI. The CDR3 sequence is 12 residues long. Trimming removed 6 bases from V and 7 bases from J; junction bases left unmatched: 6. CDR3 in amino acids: CASRTGTAEQYF. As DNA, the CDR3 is TGTGCCAGCAGGACAGGGACCGCTGAGCAGTACTTC.

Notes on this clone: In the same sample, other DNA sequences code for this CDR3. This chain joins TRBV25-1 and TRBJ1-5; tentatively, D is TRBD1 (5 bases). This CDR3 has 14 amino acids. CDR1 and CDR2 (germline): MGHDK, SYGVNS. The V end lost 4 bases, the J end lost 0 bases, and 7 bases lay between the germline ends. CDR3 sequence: CASSGQLSNQPQHF. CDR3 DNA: TGTGCCAGCAGTGGACAGCTTAGCAATCAGCCCCAGCATTTT. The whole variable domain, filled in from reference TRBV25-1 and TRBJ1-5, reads EADIYQTPRYLVIGTGKKITLECSQTMGHDKMYWYQQDPGMELHLIHYSYGVNSTEKGDLSSESTVSRIRTEHFPLTLESARPSHTSQYLCASSGQLSNQPQHFGDGTRLSIL.

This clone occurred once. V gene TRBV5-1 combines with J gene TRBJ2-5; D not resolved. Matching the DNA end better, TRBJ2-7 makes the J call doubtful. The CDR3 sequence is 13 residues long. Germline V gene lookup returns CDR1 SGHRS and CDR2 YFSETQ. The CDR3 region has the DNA TGCGCCAGCAGCTCCCCAGGATTCCACGAGCAGTACTTC. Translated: CASSSPGFHEQYF.

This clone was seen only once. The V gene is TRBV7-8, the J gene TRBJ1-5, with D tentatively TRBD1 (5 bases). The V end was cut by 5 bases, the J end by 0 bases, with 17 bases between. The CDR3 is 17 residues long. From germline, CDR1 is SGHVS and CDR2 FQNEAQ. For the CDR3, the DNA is TGTGCCAGCAGCGCCTCAGTGGGGCCCGATAGCAATCAGCCCCAGCATTTT. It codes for CASSASVGPDSNQPQHF. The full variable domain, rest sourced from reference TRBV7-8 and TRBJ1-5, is GAGVSQSPRYKVAKRGQDVALRCDPISGHVSLFWYQQALGQGPEFLTYFQNEAQLDKSGLPSDRFFAERPEGSVSTLKIQRTQQEDSAVYLCASSASVGPDSNQPQHFGDGTRLSIL.

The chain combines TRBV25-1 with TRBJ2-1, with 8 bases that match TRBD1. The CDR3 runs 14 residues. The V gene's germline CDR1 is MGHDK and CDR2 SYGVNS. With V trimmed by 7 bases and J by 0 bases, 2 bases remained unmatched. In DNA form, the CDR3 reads TGTGCCAGCATCGACAGGGGCTCCTACAATGAGCAGTTCTTC. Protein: CASIDRGSYNEQFF.

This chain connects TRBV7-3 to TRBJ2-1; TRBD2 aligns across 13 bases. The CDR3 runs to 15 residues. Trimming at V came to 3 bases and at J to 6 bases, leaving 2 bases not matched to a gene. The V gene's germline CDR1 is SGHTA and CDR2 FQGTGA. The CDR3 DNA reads TGTGCCAGCAGCTTCCGGACTAGCGGGAGCAATGAGCAGTTCTTC. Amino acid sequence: CASSFRTSGSNEQFF.

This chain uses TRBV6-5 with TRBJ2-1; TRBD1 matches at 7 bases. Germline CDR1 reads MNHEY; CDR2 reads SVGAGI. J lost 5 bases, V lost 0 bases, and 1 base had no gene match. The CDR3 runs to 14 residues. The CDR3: CASSYSGTDNEQFF. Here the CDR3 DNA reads TGTGCCAGCAGTTACTCCGGGACAGACAATGAGCAGTTCTTC.